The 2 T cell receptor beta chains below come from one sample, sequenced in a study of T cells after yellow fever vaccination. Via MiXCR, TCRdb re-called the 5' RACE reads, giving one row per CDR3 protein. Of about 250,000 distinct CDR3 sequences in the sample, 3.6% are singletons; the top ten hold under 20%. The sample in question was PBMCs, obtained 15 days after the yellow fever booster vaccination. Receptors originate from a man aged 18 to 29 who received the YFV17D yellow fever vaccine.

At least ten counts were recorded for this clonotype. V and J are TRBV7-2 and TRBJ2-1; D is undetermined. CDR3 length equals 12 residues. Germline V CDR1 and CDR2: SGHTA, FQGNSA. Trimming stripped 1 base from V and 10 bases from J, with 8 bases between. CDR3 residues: CASSLGLVEQFF. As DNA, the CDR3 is TGTGCCAGCAGCTTAGGGCTCGTCGAGCAGTTCTTC.

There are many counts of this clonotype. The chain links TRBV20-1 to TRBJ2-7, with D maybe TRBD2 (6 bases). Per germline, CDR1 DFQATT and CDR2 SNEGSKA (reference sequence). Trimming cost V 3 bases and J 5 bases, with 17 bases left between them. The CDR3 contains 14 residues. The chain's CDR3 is CSARGVREVNEQYF. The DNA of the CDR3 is TGCAGTGCTAGGGGGGTGAGGGAGGTCAACGAGCAGTACTTC.